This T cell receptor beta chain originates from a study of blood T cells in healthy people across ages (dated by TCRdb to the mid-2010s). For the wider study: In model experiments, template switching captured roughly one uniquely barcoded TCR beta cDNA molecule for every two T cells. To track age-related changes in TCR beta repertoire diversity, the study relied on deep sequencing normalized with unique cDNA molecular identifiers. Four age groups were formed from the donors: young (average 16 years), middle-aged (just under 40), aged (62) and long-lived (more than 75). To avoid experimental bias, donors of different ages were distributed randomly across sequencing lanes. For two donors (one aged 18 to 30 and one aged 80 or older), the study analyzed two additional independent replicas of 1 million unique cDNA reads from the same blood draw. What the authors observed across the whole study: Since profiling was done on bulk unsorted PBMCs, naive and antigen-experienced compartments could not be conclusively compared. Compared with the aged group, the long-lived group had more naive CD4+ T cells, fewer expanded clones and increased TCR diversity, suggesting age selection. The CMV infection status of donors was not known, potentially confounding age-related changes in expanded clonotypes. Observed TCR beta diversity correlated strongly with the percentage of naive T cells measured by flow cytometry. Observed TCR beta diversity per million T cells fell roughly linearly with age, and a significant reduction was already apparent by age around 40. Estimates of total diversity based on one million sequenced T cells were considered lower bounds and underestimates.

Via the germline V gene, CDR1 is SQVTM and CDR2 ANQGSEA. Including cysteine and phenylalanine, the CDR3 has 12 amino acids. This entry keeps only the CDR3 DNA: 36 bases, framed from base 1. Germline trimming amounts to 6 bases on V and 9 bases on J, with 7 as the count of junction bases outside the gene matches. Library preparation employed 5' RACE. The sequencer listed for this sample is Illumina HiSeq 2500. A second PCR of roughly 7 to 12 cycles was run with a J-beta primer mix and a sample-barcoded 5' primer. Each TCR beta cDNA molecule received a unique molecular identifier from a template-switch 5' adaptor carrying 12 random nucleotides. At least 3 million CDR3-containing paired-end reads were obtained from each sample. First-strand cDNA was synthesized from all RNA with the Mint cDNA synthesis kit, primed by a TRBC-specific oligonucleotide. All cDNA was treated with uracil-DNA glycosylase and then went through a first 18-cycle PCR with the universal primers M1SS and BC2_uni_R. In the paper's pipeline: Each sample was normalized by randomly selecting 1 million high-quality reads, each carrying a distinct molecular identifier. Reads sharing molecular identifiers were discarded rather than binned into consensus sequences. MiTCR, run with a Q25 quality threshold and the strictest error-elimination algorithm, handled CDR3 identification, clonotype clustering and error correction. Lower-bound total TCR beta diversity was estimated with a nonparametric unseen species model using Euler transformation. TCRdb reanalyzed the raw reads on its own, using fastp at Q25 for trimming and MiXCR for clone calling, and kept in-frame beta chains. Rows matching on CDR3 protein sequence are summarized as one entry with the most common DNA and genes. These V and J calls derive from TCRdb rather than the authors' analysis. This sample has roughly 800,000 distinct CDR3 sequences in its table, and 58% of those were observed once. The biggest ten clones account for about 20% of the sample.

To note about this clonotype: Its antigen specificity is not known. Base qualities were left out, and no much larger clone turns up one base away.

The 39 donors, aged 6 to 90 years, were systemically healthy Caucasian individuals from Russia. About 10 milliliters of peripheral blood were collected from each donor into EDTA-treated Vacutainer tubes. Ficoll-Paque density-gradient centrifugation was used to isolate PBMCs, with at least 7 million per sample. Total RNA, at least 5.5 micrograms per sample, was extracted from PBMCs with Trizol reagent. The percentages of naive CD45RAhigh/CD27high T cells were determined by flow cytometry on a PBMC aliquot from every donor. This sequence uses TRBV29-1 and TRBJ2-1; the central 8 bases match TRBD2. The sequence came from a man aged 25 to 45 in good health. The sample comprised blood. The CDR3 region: CSVEFAGGEQFF. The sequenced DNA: TGCAGCGTCGAGTTCGCGGGGGGTGAGCAGTTCTTC.